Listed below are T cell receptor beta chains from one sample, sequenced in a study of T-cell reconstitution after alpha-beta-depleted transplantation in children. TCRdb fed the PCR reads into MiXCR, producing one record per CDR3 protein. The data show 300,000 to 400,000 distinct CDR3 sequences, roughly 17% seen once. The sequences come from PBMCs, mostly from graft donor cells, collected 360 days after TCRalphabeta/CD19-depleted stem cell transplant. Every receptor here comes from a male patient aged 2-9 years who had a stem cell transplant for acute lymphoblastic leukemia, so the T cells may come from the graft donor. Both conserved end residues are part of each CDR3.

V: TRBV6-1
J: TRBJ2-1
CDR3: CASSPPRTVYNEQFF

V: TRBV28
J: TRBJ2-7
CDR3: CASSLAGIYEQYF

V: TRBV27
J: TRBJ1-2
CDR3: CATKGDNYGYTF

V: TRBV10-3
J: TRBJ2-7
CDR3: CAISEGDRIFGEQYF

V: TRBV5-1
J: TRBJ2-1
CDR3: CASRPSRDRVLHEQFF

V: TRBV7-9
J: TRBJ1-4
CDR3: CASSDVDRAFNEKLFF

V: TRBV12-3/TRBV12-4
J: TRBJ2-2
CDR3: CAFARALPLATGELFF

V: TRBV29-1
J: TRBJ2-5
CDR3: CSVTSGTGETQYF

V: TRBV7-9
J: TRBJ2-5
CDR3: CASSSQRWKQGWETQYF

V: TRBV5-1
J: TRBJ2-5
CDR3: CASSQDRAETQYF

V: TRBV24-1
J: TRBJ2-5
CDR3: CATSSSGRQETQYF

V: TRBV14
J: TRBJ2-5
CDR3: CATIQETQYF

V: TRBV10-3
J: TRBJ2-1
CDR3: CAIGGRYNEQFF

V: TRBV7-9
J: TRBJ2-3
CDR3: CASRPRTGGLRTDTQYF

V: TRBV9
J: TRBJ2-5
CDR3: CASSVDPGAGGETQYF

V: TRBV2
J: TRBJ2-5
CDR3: CASSGSRGAIEETQYF

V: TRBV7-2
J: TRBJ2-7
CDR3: CASSLYRDATYEQYF

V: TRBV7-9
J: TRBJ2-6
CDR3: CASSYTGYGANVLTF

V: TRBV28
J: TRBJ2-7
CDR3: CASSSKTSGRTYYEQYF

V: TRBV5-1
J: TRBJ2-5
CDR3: CASSVDRGQETQYF

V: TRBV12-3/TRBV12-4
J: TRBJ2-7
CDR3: CASSLGYPGKIYEQYF

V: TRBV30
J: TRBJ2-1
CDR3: CAWRLAGGLNEQFF

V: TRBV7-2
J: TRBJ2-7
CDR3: CASSLAGPRYEQYF

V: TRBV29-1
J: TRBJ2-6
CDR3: CSVHTLLGSGANVLTF

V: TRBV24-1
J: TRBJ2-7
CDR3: CATSRGLAGEQYF

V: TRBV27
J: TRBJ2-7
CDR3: CASSPGHNYEQYF

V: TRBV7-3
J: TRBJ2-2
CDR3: CASRGGTGDPGELFF

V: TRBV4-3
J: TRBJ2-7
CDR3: CASSQDIWSYEQYF

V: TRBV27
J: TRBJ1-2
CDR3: CASSSRQDGYTF